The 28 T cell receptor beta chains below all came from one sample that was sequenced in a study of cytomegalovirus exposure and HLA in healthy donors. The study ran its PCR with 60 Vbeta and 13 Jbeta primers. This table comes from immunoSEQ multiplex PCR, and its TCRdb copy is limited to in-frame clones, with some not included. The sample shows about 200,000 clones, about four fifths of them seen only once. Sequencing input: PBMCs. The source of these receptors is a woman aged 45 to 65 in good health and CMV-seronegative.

The chain's CDR3 is CASSQDHFGQGEAFF. The CDR3 coding sequence is TGTGCCAGCAGCCAAGATCATTTCGGGCAGGGTGAAGCTTTCTTT. This rearrangement joins TRBV14 to TRBJ1-1; tentative D call: TRBD1 (5 bases). V shed 0 bases and J shed 7 bases, with 15 bases lying between them. Germline V lookup: CDR1 SGHDN, CDR2 FVKESK. The CDR3 runs to 15 residues.

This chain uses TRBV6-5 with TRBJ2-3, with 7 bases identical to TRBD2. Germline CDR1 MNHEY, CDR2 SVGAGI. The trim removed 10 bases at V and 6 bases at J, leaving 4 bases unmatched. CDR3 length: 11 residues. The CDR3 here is CATGRPDTQYF. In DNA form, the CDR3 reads TGTGCCACCGGGAGGCCGGATACGCAGTATTTT.

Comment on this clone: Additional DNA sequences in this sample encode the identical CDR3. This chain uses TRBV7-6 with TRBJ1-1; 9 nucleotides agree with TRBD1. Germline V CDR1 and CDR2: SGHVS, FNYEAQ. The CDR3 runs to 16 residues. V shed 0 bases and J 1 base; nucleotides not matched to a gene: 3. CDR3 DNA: TGTGCCAGCAGCTTAGCGCTGGACAGGGGGAACACTGAAGCTTTCTTT. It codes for CASSLALDRGNTEAFF.

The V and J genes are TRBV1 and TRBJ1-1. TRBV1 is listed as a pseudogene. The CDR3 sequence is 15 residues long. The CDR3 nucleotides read TGCACCAGCAGCCAAGACGAGGAGGGGAACACTGAAGCTTTCTTT. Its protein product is CTSSQDEEGNTEAFF.

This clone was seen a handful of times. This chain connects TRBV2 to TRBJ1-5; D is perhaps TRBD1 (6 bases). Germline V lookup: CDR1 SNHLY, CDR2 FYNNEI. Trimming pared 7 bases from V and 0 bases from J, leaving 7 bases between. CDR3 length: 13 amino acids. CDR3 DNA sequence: TGTGCCAGCAAACAGGGTAGCAATCAGCCCCAGCATTTT. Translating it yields CASKQGSNQPQHF.

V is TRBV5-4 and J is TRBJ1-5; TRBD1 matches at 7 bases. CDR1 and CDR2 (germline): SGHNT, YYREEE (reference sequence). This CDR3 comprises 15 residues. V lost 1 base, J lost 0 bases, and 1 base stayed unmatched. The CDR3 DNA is TGTGCCAGCAGCTTGCAGGGGGATAGCAATCAGCCCCAGCATTTT. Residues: CASSLQGDSNQPQHF.

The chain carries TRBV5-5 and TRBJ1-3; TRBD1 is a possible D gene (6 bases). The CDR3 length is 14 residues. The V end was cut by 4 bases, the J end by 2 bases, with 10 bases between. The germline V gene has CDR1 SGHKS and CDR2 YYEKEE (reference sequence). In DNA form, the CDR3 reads TGTGCCAGCAGCCCTCGGACAGCTGGAAACACCATATATTTT. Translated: CASSPRTAGNTIYF.

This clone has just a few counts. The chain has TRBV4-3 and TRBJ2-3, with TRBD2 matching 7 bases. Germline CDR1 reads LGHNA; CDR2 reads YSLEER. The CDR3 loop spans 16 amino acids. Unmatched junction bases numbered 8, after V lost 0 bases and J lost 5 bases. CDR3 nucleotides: TGCGCCAGCAGCCAAGAGGCGGCTAGCGGAAGAGATACGCAGTATTTT. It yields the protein CASSQEAASGRDTQYF.

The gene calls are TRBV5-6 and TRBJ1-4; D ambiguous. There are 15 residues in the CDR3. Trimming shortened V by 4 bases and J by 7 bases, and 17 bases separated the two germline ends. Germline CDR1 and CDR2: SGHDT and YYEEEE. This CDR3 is CASSLAWEAGEKLFF. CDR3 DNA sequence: TGTGCCAGCAGCCTAGCATGGGAGGCCGGTGAAAAACTGTTTTTT.

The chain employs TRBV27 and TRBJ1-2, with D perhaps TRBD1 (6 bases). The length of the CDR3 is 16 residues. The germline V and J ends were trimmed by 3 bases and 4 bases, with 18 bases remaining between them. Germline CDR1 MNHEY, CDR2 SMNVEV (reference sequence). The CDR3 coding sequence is TGTGCCAGCAGTTTGGGGGCAGGGGACGTAGGCTATGGCTACACCTTC. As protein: CASSLGAGDVGYGYTF.

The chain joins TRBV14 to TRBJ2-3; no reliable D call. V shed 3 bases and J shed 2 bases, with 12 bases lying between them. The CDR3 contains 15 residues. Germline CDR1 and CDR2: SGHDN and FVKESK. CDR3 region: CASSHSADSTDTQYF. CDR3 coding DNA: TGTGCCAGCAGCCATTCGGCAGACTCCACAGATACGCAGTATTTT.

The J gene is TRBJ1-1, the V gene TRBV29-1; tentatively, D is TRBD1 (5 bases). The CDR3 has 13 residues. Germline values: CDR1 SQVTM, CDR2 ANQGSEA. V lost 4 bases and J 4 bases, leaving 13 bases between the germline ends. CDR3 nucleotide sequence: TGCAGCGTTGCGGGCAGGGCGGTCACTGAAGCTTTCTTT. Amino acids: CSVAGRAVTEAFF.

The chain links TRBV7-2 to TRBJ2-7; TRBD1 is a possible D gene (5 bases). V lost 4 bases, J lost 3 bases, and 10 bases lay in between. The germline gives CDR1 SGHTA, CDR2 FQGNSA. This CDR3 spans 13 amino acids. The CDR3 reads CASSYDRDYEQYF. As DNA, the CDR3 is TGTGCCAGCAGCTACGACAGAGACTACGAGCAGTACTTC.

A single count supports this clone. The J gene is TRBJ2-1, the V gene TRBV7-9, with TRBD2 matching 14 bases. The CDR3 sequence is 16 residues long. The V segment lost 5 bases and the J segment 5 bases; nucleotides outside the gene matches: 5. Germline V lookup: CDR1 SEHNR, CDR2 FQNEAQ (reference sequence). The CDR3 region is CASSLPGLAGDNEQFF. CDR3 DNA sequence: TGTGCCAGCAGCCTACCGGGACTAGCGGGAGACAATGAGCAGTTCTTC.

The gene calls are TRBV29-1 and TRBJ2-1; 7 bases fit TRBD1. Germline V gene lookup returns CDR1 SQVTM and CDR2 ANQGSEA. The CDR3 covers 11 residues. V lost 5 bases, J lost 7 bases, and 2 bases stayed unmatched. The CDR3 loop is CSVRQGNEQFF. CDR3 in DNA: TGCAGCGTTCGACAGGGTAATGAGCAGTTCTTC.

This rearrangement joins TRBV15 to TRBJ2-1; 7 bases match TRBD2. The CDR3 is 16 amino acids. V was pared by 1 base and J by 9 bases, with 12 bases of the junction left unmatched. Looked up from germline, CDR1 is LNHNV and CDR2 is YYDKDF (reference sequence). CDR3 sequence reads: CATSRVGNPTGGEQFF. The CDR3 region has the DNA TGTGCCACCAGCAGAGTAGGAAACCCCACGGGGGGTGAGCAGTTCTTC.

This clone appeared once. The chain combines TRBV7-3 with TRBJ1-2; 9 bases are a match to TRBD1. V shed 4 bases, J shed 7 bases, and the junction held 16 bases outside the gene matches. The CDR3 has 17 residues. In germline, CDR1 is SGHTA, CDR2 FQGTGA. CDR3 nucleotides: TGTGCCAGCAGCTCCCAAGGGGCCACAGGGGGCGTCAGTGGCTACACCTTC. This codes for CASSSQGATGGVSGYTF.

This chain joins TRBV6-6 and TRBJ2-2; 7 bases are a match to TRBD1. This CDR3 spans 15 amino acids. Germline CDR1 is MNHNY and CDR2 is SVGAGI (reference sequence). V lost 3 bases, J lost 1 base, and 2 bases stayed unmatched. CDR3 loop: CASSYRTGNTGELFF. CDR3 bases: TGTGCCAGCAGTTATCGGACAGGGAACACCGGGGAGCTGTTTTTT.

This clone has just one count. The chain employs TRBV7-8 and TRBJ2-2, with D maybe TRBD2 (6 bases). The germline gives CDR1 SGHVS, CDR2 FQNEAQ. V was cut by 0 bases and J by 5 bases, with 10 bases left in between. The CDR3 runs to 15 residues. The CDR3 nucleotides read TGTGCCAGCAGCTTAGCGGGAGGATTAACCGGGGAGCTGTTTTTT. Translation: CASSLAGGLTGELFF. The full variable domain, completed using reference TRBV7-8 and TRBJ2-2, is GAGVSQSPRYKVAKRGQDVALRCDPISGHVSLFWYQQALGQGPEFLTYFQNEAQLDKSGLPSDRFFAERPEGSVSTLKIQRTQQEDSAVYLCASSLAGGLTGELFFGEGSRLTVL.

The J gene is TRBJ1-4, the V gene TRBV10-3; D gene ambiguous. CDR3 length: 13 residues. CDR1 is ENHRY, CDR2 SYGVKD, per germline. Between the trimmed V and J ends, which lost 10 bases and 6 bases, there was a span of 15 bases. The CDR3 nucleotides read TGTGCCACTACCGACTTTCGAGATGAAAAACTGTTTTTT. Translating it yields CATTDFRDEKLFF.

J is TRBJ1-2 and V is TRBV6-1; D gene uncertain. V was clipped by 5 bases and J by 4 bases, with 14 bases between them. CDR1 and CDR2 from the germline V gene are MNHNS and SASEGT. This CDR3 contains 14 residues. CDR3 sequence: CASSLEVDRYGYTF. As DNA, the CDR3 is TGTGCCAGCAGTCTGGAGGTGGATCGCTATGGCTACACCTTC.

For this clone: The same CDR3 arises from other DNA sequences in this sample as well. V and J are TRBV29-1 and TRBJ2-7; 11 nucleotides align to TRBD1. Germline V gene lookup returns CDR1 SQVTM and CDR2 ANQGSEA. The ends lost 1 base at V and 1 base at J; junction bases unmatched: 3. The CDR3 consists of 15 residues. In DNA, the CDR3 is TGCAGCGTTGAAGTAGGACAGGGGGCGTCCTACGAGCAGTACTTC. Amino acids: CSVEVGQGASYEQYF.

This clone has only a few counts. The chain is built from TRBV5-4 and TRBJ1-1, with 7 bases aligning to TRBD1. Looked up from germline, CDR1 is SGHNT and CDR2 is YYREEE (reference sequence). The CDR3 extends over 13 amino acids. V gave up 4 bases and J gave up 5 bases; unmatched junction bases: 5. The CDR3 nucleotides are TGTGCCAGCAGCCCCAGGGGGAAGACTGAAGCTTTCTTT. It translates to CASSPRGKTEAFF.

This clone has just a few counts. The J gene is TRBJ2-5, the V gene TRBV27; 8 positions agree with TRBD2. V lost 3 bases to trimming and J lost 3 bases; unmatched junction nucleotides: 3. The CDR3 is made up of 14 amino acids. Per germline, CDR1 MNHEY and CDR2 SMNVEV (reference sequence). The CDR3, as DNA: TGTGCCAGCAGTTTCTCAGCGGGAGAAGAGACCCAGTACTTC. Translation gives CASSFSAGEETQYF.

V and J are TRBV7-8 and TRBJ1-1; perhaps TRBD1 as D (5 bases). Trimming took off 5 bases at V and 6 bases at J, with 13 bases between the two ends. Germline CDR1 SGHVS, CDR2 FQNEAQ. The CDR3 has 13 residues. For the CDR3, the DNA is TGTGCCAGCAGCGGGGGGGGGAAGGCTGAAGCTTTCTTT. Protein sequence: CASSGGGKAEAFF.

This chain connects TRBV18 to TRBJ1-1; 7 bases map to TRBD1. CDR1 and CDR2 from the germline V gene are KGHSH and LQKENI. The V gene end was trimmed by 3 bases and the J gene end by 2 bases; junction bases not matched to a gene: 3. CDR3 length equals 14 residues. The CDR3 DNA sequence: TGTGCCAGCTCACCTCGGGACAGTAACACTGAAGCTTTCTTT. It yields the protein CASSPRDSNTEAFF. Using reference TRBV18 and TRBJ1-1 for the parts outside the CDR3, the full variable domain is NAGVMQNPRHLVRRRGQEARLRCSPMKGHSHVYWYRQLPEEGLKFMVYLQKENIIDESGMPKERFSAEFPKEGPSILRIQQVVRGDSAAYFCASSPRDSNTEAFFGQGTRLTVV.

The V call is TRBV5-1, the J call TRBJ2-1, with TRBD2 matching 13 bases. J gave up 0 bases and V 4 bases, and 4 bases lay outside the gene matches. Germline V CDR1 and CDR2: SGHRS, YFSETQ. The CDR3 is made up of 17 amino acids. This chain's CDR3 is CASSPGLAGSSYNEQFF. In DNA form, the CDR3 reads TGCGCCAGCAGCCCGGGACTAGCGGGGAGCTCCTACAATGAGCAGTTCTTC. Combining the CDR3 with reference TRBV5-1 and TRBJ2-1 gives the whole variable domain KAGVTQTPRYLIKTRGQQVTLSCSPISGHRSVSWYQQTPGQGLQFLFEYFSETQRNKGNFPGRFSGRQFSNSRSEMNVSTLELGDSALYLCASSPGLAGSSYNEQFFGPGTRLTVL.

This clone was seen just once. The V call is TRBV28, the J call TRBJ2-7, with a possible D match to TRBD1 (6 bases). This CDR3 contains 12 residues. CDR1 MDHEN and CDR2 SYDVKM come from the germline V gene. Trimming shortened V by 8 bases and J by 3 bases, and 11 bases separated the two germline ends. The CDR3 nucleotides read TGTGCCAGCCGCCGGGACATCTACGAGCAGTACTTC. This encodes CASRRDIYEQYF.